Sequencing of this T cell receptor beta chain was carried out in a study of T cell changes during pregnancy in multiple sclerosis. This clone was picked up one time. Clones were read by immunoSEQ multiplex PCR, and TCRdb kept only the in-frame ones, dropping some. The sample records 60,000 to 85,000 clones, approximately 92% being singletons. This specimen was peripheral blood, taken after pregnancy. The TCR sequence derives from a female donor in good health, enrolled as a control in a pregnancy study.

CDR3 sequence (DNA): TGTGCCAGCAGTCCTCAAACCACAGGGGGCGACGGGGAGCTGTTTTTT. It specifies CASSPQTTGGDGELFF. The chain links TRBV27 to TRBJ2-2, with 9 bases that match TRBD1. The CDR3 is made up of 16 amino acids. The germline CDR1 and CDR2 sequences are MNHEY and SMNVEV (reference sequence). Trimming took 5 bases from V and 7 from J; bases not matched to a gene: 11.